The present entry profiles one T cell receptor beta chain with its context. This clone was counted once. It has no known antigen specificity. No quality values exist for individual bases; no much larger clone is one base distant. V lost 5 bases and J lost 0 bases; the stretch between them is 11 bases long. The CDR3 covers 14 residues, taking in both the cysteine and the phenylalanine. The CDR3 DNA has 42 bases and is translated from base 1. CDR1 and CDR2, looked up from the germline V gene, are MNHEY and SVGAGI. The donors were healthy, HIV-negative adults with no recently reported acute infections or vaccinations. All donors were Caucasian adults living in Nashville, Tennessee, USA. The CD8 memory samples were a combination of magnetically selected CD45RO+ cells and CCR7-negative CD45RA+ effector memory (TemRA) cells. Blood was collected by leukapheresis, and PBMCs were isolated by Ficoll-Histopaque density gradient centrifugation and then cryopreserved in liquid nitrogen vapor phase. Analytical flow cytometry was used to check the purity and quantity of every magnetically sorted T cell population. Genomic DNA was isolated from every sorted fraction and measured by UV absorbance on a Nanodrop 2000c.

The data are from a study of shared clonotypes between healthy human individuals (dated by TCRdb to 2020 to 2022). A note on the overall study: A couple of women and a few men aged 18 to 49 years were included in the cohort. Per donor, three plates each were used for CD4 naive and CD4 memory, two for CD8 naive, and one for CD8 memory. To estimate repertoire size and how much clonotype sharing occurs between individuals, the study deeply sequenced the blood TCR repertoires of about 5 healthy adults. To increase sequencing depth and limit assay-specific biases, TCR repertoire library preparation and sequencing were carried out by different laboratories using diverse techniques. Between about 0.8 and 9 billion PBMCs per donor were obtained by leukapheresis.

What the research found in general, with its limitations: Sharing across several donors was observed for roughly 5.4% of naive CD4, over 3% of naive CD8, over 2% of memory CD4, and about 0.4% of memory CD8 clonotypes. Sampling was restricted to blood, and TCR repertoires in tissue are likely to differ from TCR repertoires in blood. Compared with non-shared clonotypes, clonotypes shared by all four sorted-subset donors had higher generation probabilities. Because the study included a small number of donors, the genetic and exposure-history diversity represented was limited. Estimated clonotype richness was generally larger for naive than for memory subsets. Rarefaction of sorted-subset datasets indicated incomplete sequencing despite the large sequencing depth. Pairwise subsampling indicated that sequencing depth was expected to affect the degree of clonotype sharing among donors.

Using the deep immunoSEQ assay, TCR CDR3 regions were amplified from genomic DNA by multiplex PCR. Genomic DNA extracted from each cell subset was distributed evenly over all wells of several immunoSEQ 96-well plates, and each plate served as one replicate. For sorted subsets, around 200 ng genomic DNA, equal to 25,000 to 35,000 T cell genomes, was loaded into each replicate PCR. The purified libraries were quantified using a Qubit 3.0 fluorometer, sized with a Bioanalyzer 2100, and then quantified again using the KAPA Library Quantification kit. Every immunoSEQ 96-well plate was sequenced on a dedicated single-read 150-cycle Illumina NextSeq 550 flow cell. Under the source paper's analysis protocol: Because only junctional sequences without quality scores were contained in the immunoSEQ output, filtering matching that applied to full-length reads could not be performed. To assign V/J genes and CDR3, sequences were annotated against IMGT germline references using PyIR, a Python wrapper for IgBLAST v1.9. Reads were removed for weak V/J assignments (E-value above 1e-6), missing CDR3, stop codons, out-of-frame junctions, or ambiguous translated residues. V3J clonotypes were defined by identical inferred V gene, J gene, and CDR3 amino acid sequence. To compute the percentage overlap between repertoires, the number of shared unique clonotypes was divided by the size of the smaller repertoire. Three approaches were used to assess repertoire richness: RTK rarefaction, the Chao1 estimator, and Recon v2.1 estimates of unobserved clonotypes. Generation probabilities were computed with OLGA for all TCRbeta clonotypes obtained by the gDNA method from a few donors. TCRdb obtained this table from immuneACCESS and retained in-frame rearrangements with V and J assigned. These tables miss some clones; where compared with another copy, unresolved V genes account for less than half of the shortfall, and the remainder is unexplained. V and J calls and clone size follow that table, whereas D and trimming were derived from the DNA. This sample has about 690,000 clones in its table, and 90% of those were observed once. Of the sample, 34% is held by the ten largest clones.

Here the chain combines TRBV6-5 and TRBJ2-7; confidence is insufficient to name the D gene. This sequence was found in a man aged 18-30 years in good health. Some clones in this sample may be carry-over from other donors' samples. The sample was memory CD8+ T cells from PBMCs. The cell subset or site label, read with the paper, signifies: CD45RO+ cells pooled with CCR7-negative TemRA cells. The encoded CDR3 is CASSPTENSYEQYF. In nucleotides, the sequence is TGTGCCAGCAGTCCCACAGAGAACTCCTACGAGCAGTACTTC.